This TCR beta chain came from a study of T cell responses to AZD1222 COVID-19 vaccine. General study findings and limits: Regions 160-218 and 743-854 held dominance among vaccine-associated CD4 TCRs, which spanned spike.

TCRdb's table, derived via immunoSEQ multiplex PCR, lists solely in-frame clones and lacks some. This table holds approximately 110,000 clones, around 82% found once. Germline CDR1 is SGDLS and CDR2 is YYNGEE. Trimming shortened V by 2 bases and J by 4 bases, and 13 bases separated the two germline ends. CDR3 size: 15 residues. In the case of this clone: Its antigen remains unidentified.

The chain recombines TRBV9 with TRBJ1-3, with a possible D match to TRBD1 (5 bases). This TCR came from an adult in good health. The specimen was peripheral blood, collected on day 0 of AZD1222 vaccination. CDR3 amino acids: CASSVGREGGNTIYF. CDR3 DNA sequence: TGTGCCAGCAGCGTGGGGCGAGAGGGAGGAAACACCATATATTTT.